The source of this T cell receptor (beta chain) is a study of OX40 agonist ivuxolimab in advanced cancers. Overall study: Ivuxolimab, an agonist antibody against OX40 (CD134), was given to patients. Eligibility admitted prior anti-PD-1, anti-PD-L1 or anti-CTLA-4 therapy; 35% to 40% had some.

General study points: Also showing low normalized T-cell clonal expansion were some of the nonresponders.

TCRdb's copy holds only in-frame clones and misses some; the assay was immunoSEQ multiplex PCR. The sample contains tens of thousands of clones, just over 90% of which appear only once. On this clone: As yet, its antigen is unknown.

The receptor was derived from an adult with an advanced solid tumor such as melanoma, head and neck, liver or kidney cancer. Sequenced material: CD4+ or CD8+ T cells sorted from blood, taken in a trial of the OX40 agonist ivuxolimab.

CDR3 in DNA: TGTGCCATCAGCAGGGACACCCTCAGCGAGCAGTACTTC. Translation gives CAISRDTLSEQYF. This sequence joins TRBV10-3 and TRBJ2-7; weak D call: TRBD1 (6 bases). The CDR3 sequence is 13 residues long. Trimming pared 6 bases from V and 6 bases from J, leaving 15 bases between. Germline loops: CDR1 ENHRY, CDR2 SYGVKD.